The clone carrying this TCR beta chain was detected only a few times. The antigen remains unidentified. These data come from a study of T cells in Graves' hyperthyroidism and ophthalmopathy. Background on the study: The blood sample was taken at first diagnosis, before treatment began.

The CDR3 sequence is 16 residues long. Germline V gene sequence: CDR1 MNHNS, CDR2 SASEGT. Trimming cost V 5 bases and J 0 bases, with 14 bases left between them. Each diagnosis was grounded in clinical symptoms, serum thyroxine and TRAb, thyroid ultrasound, and orbital computed tomography. The investigators amplified TCR beta CDR3 regions from RNA transcripts. HTBI primers were employed in a first-round RT-PCR of the TCR CDR3. TCRdb processed the multiplex PCR reads anew with MiXCR; each CDR3 protein has one entry. The sample has around 300,000 distinct CDR3 sequences; roughly 15% are singletons. Points from the study as a whole: Stable hyperthyroidism was separated from ophthalmopathy by a model based on 13 V-J features. Also found in blood were most expanded thyroid clonotypes above 0.001.

The sequence was obtained from a woman aged 40 to 50 with Graves' ophthalmopathy. Sequencing used blood. The chain carries TRBV6-1 and TRBJ1-3; TRBD1 might be the D (5 bases). This CDR3 is CASSTLGRLSGNTIYF. The DNA for the CDR3 is TGTGCCAGCAGTACACTGGGACGGCTCTCTGGAAACACCATATATTTT.